These 3 T cell receptor beta chains were sequenced from one sample in a study of control samples from healthy donors and cancer patients. Profiling relied on immunoSEQ multiplex PCR, and the TCRdb table lists in-frame clones only, not all of them. The sample has 60,000 to 95,000 clones; roughly 90% are singletons. Sample: PBMCs. The receptor set was obtained from a woman aged 50 to 60 with colorectal cancer.

V usage is TRBV20-1 and J usage is TRBJ2-1; D may be TRBD2 (6 bases). This CDR3 region has 15 residues. Germline V CDR1 and CDR2: DFQATT, SNEGSKA (reference sequence). Trimming stripped 3 bases from V and 7 bases from J, with 19 bases between. Here the CDR3 reads CSASSSRGGFNEQFF. DNA for the CDR3: TGCAGTGCTAGTTCCTCCCGTGGGGGGTTTAATGAGCAGTTCTTC.

The J gene is TRBJ2-5, the V gene TRBV5-1; perhaps TRBD2 as D (5 bases). The germline V gene encodes CDR1 SGHRS and CDR2 YFSETQ. V shed 1 base and J shed 5 bases, with 9 bases lying between them. The CDR3 is 13 amino acids. The CDR3: CASSLLAQETQYF. CDR3 bases: TGCGCCAGCAGCTTGCTAGCACAGGAGACCCAGTACTTC.

This chain uses TRBV5-6 with TRBJ2-3; D ambiguous. V was cut by 4 bases and J by 2 bases, with 11 bases left in between. The length of the CDR3 is 14 residues. Germline CDR1 SGHDT, CDR2 YYEEEE. CDR3 nucleotide sequence: TGTGCCAGCAGCCGACAACAGCTCACAGATACGCAGTATTTT. Its protein product is CASSRQQLTDTQYF.